The following is a TCR beta chain sequence with its context. Its specificity is unknown. This CDR3 spans 14 amino acids. Germline CDR1 DFQATT, CDR2 SNEGSKA (reference sequence). V was trimmed by 3 bases and J by 1 base, leaving 11 bases between them. These data belong to a study of Ad26.COV2.S vaccination and SARS-CoV-2 variants. The assay was immunoSEQ multiplex PCR, and TCRdb's table has in-frame clones only and misses some. The sample carries about 440,000 clones, around 90% recorded once. Study results and limitations: Vaccine and placebo recipients had comparable breadth of non-spike TCRs.

Treatment here: about 20 received Ad26.COV2.S at low or high dose, single or two shots; several received placebo; per-sample allocation not given. Sample collection was performed on day 63 after the first vaccine or placebo injection. The chain is built from TRBV20-1 and TRBJ2-3, with no clear D. The sequencing used peripheral blood, collected in a trial of Ad26.COV2.S vaccine versus placebo. This TCR came from a person between 18 and 65 years old who received the Ad26.COV2.S COVID-19 vaccine or a placebo. The CDR3 region is CSASPLSRTDTQYF. CDR3 nucleotide sequence: TGCAGTGCTAGTCCCCTTTCCCGCACAGATACGCAGTATTTT.